This T cell receptor (beta chain) was profiled in a study of CD8 T cells in ankylosing spondylitis. Study-level points and caveats: It was reported that disease-linked clones were significantly enriched in matched ankylosing spondylitis synovial fluid.

The sample holds many counts of this clonotype. The antigen is not known. The CDR3 is 13 residues long. Germline V lookup: CDR1 GTSNPN, CDR2 SVGIG (reference sequence). With 0 bases clipped from V and 8 bases from J, the junction kept 4 bases outside the gene matches. 5'-RACE, quantitative and with molecular barcodes, yielded the TCR beta libraries. TCRdb independently ran MiXCR on the 5' RACE reads; one entry per CDR3 protein. Of fewer than 250,000 distinct CDR3 sequences in the sample, roughly 26% were seen once. The chain combines TRBV30 with TRBJ1-5; 7 bases align to TRBD1. The clonotype comes from a male donor with ankylosing spondylitis or in good health (not recorded which). Material: blood, either unsorted or a sorted T cell fraction (not recorded which). In DNA, the CDR3 is TGTGCCTGGAGTGTGACAGGGACGGAGCCCCAGCATTTT. Translation: CAWSVTGTEPQHF.